These T cell receptor beta chains were read from a single sample in a study of blood T cell repertoires in COVID-19. Sequencing was performed with immunoSEQ multiplex PCR; in TCRdb, only in-frame clones are kept and a portion is missing. The sample consists of 350,000 or so clones, 90% of them appearing once. The sequenced sample was peripheral blood. The receptors shown here come from a man aged 18 to 29 with active or convalescent COVID-19. The CDR3 runs from the conserved cysteine through the conserved F or W. A D gene is named only where the DNA matches it firmly. The listing skips clone size in some rows; elsewhere it reads once, few, many or a size class.

DNA	CDR3	D	J	V	size
TGCGCCAGCAGTGGGGACAGGAGAGTCTATGGCTACACCTTC	CASSGDRRVYGYTF	TRBD1	TRBJ1-2	TRBV23-1	NA
TGTGCCAGCAGCGCCGCAGGGGGGAACACTGAAGCTTTCTTT	CASSAAGGNTEAFF	TRBD1	TRBJ1-1	TRBV9	NA
TGCGCCAGCAGCCCACAGGGGAGCACTGAAGCTTTCTTT	CASSPQGSTEAFF	TRBD1	TRBJ1-1	TRBV4-1	NA
TGTGCCAGCAGCCCGGGGAATGGCTACACCTTC	CASSPGNGYTF	NA	TRBJ1-2	TRBV12-3/TRBV12-4	NA
TGTGCCAGCAGCTCGGGACAGGGGGCAGGGGAGCTGTTTTTT	CASSSGQGAGELFF	TRBD1	TRBJ2-2	TRBV11-3	NA
TGTGCCAGCAGTTTTGGACTTACCTCCTACGAGCAGTACTTC	CASSFGLTSYEQYF	NA	TRBJ2-7	TRBV27	NA
TGCAGCGTCTTCGGCCCTCCAGGCCGGACCGGGGAGCTGTTTTTT	CSVFGPPGRTGELFF	NA	TRBJ2-2	TRBV29-1	NA
TGTGCCAGCAGACCTTCCAGGGGAACGGGCTACACCTTC	CASRPSRGTGYTF	NA	TRBJ1-2	TRBV7-2	once
TGTGCCACCAGCAGAGATTACAGCGGGGCGAACAATGAGCAGTTCTTC	CATSRDYSGANNEQFF	TRBD2	TRBJ2-1	TRBV15	NA
TGTGCCAGCAGTGAATTAGGGGCTAAGGGCTACGAGCAGTACTTC	CASSELGAKGYEQYF	NA	TRBJ2-7	TRBV25-1	NA
TGCGCCAGCAGCCAAGGCACACTAAGGGAGTACCAAGAGACCCAGTACTTC	CASSQGTLREYQETQYF	NA	TRBJ2-5	TRBV4-3	few
TGTGCCAGCAGTTCAACGGGACAGGGCTCTTACGAGCAGTACTTC	CASSSTGQGSYEQYF	TRBD1	TRBJ2-7	TRBV27	NA
TGTGCCAGCAGCCCGCGGGGTGGAGGGTACAATGAGCAGTTCTTC	CASSPRGGGYNEQFF	NA	TRBJ2-1	TRBV11-2	NA
TGTGCCAGTAGCACTAACCGGGACAGGGAATTTAATTCACCCCTCCACTTT	CASSTNRDREFNSPLHF	TRBD1	TRBJ1-6	TRBV19	NA
TGCGCCAGCAGCTTGGGAGACAGGGACATCGCCTACGAGCAGTACTTC	CASSLGDRDIAYEQYF	TRBD1	TRBJ2-7	TRBV5-1	once
TGTGCCACCAGCAGAGACAGGGGGCCAGAGACCCAGTACTTC	CATSRDRGPETQYF	TRBD1	TRBJ2-5	TRBV15	NA
TGCGCCAGCAGCTTGGCCAGCGGAGGGACAGGGGGGCGCCATGGCTACACCTTC	CASSLASGGTGGRHGYTF	TRBD1	TRBJ1-2	TRBV5-1	NA
TGTGCCAGCACCTCGGACAGGGGGACCTACGAGCAGTACTTC	CASTSDRGTYEQYF	TRBD1	TRBJ2-7	TRBV28	NA
TGTGCCAGCAGACGAAGCTTATCTGGGGCCAACGTCCTGACTTTC	CASRRSLSGANVLTF	NA	TRBJ2-6	TRBV5-6	NA
TGTGCCAGTAGTATGAGGGACAGGGGACGCACCGGGGAGCTGTTTTTT	CASSMRDRGRTGELFF	TRBD1	TRBJ2-2	TRBV19	few
TGTGCCAGCAGTTTCCGGGGGGTAACTGGAAACACCATATATTTT	CASSFRGVTGNTIYF	NA	TRBJ1-3	TRBV28	NA
TGTGCCAGCAGCTCGGTGGGACTAACCTTAACCTACGAGCAGTACTTC	CASSSVGLTLTYEQYF	TRBD2	TRBJ2-7	TRBV7-2	NA
TGTGCCAGCAGCTCGTCGGGACTGGCGTACAATGAGCAGTTCTTC	CASSSSGLAYNEQFF	NA	TRBJ2-1	TRBV7-8	NA
TGTGCCAGCAGCTTAACGGGGGGAGAACGGCGGTTC	CASSLTGGERRF	NA	TRBJ2-7	TRBV7-3	NA
TGCAGCGTTGAATCACAGGGTTTTTATGGCTACACCTTC	CSVESQGFYGYTF	NA	TRBJ1-2	TRBV29-1	NA
TGTGCCAGCAGAGAGGACAGGGGACGGGATGAAAAACTGTTTTTT	CASREDRGRDEKLFF	TRBD1	TRBJ1-4	TRBV6-5	NA
TGTGCCAGCAGCGTCACAGGTCAGCGCAATCAGCCCCAGCATTTT	CASSVTGQRNQPQHF	NA	TRBJ1-5	TRBV27	once
TGTGCCAGCAGCAAAGGACAGAGCAATCAGCCCCAGCATTTT	CASSKGQSNQPQHF	NA	TRBJ1-5	TRBV9	NA
TGCGCCAGCAGCCAAGATTCGGGGGGTAACACAGATACGCAGTATTTT	CASSQDSGGNTDTQYF	TRBD2	TRBJ2-3	TRBV4-3	NA
TGCAGCGTTGAAGATGCAGGGGGTCGCGGCTACACCTTC	CSVEDAGGRGYTF	TRBD1	TRBJ1-2	TRBV29-1	NA
TGTGCCAGCAATACAGGGGGGATAGATACGCAGTATTTT	CASNTGGIDTQYF	TRBD1	TRBJ2-3	TRBV2	NA
TGCGCCAGCAGCCTTACTCAATACGAGCAGTACTTC	CASSLTQYEQYF	NA	TRBJ2-7	TRBV5-1	NA
TGTGCCAGCAGTCCAACCTCCGCGGGACAGGAGTATGGCTACACCTTC	CASSPTSAGQEYGYTF	TRBD1	TRBJ1-2	TRBV7-9	NA
TGTGCCAGCAGCGTCGCGACTAGCGGGAGCTACGAGCAGTACTTC	CASSVATSGSYEQYF	TRBD2	TRBJ2-7	TRBV5-5	NA
TGTGCCAGTAGTATAGGTGCTGCTAGCGGGGCTAGCACAGATACGCAGTATTTT	CASSIGAASGASTDTQYF	TRBD2	TRBJ2-3	TRBV19	NA
TGTGCCAGCAGCTACCCTCTTAGCGGAAGCTCCTACAATGAGCAGTTCTTC	CASSYPLSGSSYNEQFF	NA	TRBJ2-1	TRBV5-4	NA
TGCGCCAGCAGCCAGGTTGACAGGGGCGATTCACCCCTCCACTTT	CASSQVDRGDSPLHF	TRBD1	TRBJ1-6	TRBV4-3	NA
TGCAGCGTTGGGGGGGCTAGCGGCTACGAGCAGTACTTC	CSVGGASGYEQYF	NA	TRBJ2-7	TRBV29-1	once
TGTGCCAGCAGTTCTTCTACGAACACTGAAGCTTTCTTT	CASSSSTNTEAFF	NA	TRBJ1-1	TRBV27	NA
TGTGCCAGTTCGGGGGACAGCGAAGATACGCAGTATTTT	CASSGDSEDTQYF	NA	TRBJ2-3	TRBV11-2	NA
TGTGCCAGTTTCCCTAGGAGGGGAAGAACAGATACGCAGTATTTT	CASFPRRGRTDTQYF	NA	TRBJ2-3	TRBV6-5	NA
TGTGCCAGCAGCCTGACAGGGATTGAGCAGTACTTC	CASSLTGIEQYF	TRBD1	TRBJ2-7	TRBV12-3/TRBV12-4	NA
TGTGCCAGCAGCCCAGGGGGATGGGATGAAAAACTGTTTTTT	CASSPGGWDEKLFF	TRBD1	TRBJ1-4	TRBV6-2/TRBV6-3	NA
TGTGCTAGTGGTTCTAGGACAGGGAGCTCTGGAAACACCATATATTTT	CASGSRTGSSGNTIYF	TRBD1	TRBJ1-3	TRBV12-5	once
TGTGCCAGCAGCTCCCCCGAGGGCGGGGGGGAGCTGTTTTTT	CASSSPEGGGELFF	NA	TRBJ2-2	TRBV7-9	NA
TGTGCCAGCAGTGCAACGGGACTTCCGTCGGGAGGTAAACTGTTTTTT	CASSATGLPSGGKLFF	NA	TRBJ1-4	TRBV27	NA
TGTGCCAGCAGCGATGGGACAGTTAGCAATCAGCCCCAGCATTTT	CASSDGTVSNQPQHF	TRBD1	TRBJ1-5	TRBV2	once
TGTGCCAGCAGCTTAGGCGGCCCTCGGGGAGCTTTCTTT	CASSLGGPRGAFF	NA	TRBJ1-1	TRBV7-9	NA
TGTGCCAGCAGCGTAGCGGGTGAGAGACATAATTCACCCCTCCACTTT	CASSVAGERHNSPLHF	NA	TRBJ1-6	TRBV9	NA
TGTGCCAGCACCATAGCAAATGAGCAGTTCTTC	CASTIANEQFF	NA	TRBJ2-1	TRBV5-6	NA
TGTGCCAGCAGCTTATTCGCCAGCGGGAGGACAGATACGCAGTATTTT	CASSLFASGRTDTQYF	TRBD2	TRBJ2-3	TRBV7-2	NA
TGTGCCAGCAGCGTAATAGGGACAGCTGTAAACACCATATATTTT	CASSVIGTAVNTIYF	TRBD1	TRBJ1-3	TRBV7-2	once
TGCACCAGCAGCCAACTAGCGTTCGAGCAGTACTTC	CTSSQLAFEQYF	NA	TRBJ2-7	TRBV1	NA
TGTGCCAGCAGCGTAGTAACGTCGGCCGGGGAGCTGTTTTTT	CASSVVTSAGELFF	NA	TRBJ2-2	TRBV9	NA
TGTGCCAGCAGCCGACTAGCGTATGAGCAGTTCTTC	CASSRLAYEQFF	TRBD2	TRBJ2-1	TRBV6-5	NA
TGTGCCAGCAGCGTAGAGGGCCGGGGGGACAATGAGCAGTTCTTC	CASSVEGRGDNEQFF	TRBD2	TRBJ2-1	TRBV9	NA
TGTGCCAGCAGCCAATGGGACAGGGGAGGCGGCTACACCTTC	CASSQWDRGGGYTF	TRBD1	TRBJ1-2	TRBV3-1/TRBV3-2	NA